One sample yielded the 7 T cell receptor beta chains listed below, sequenced in a study of cytomegalovirus exposure and HLA in healthy donors. Researchers ran the PCR with 60 Vbeta and 13 Jbeta primers. The assay was immunoSEQ multiplex PCR, and TCRdb's table has in-frame clones only and misses some. In the table there are approximately 88,000 clones, 76% of which are singletons. Sequenced: PBMCs. These receptors originate from a male donor in good health and CMV-seronegative.

This chain links TRBV5-1 with TRBJ2-7; weak D call: TRBD1 (6 bases). The CDR3 length is 14 residues. CDR1 is SGHRS and CDR2 is YFSETQ in the germline V gene. V gave up 4 bases and J gave up 3 bases, with 14 bases separating them. In DNA, the CDR3 is TGCGCCAGCAGCCCTATGAAGGGACACTACGAGCAGTACTTC. This gives the protein CASSPMKGHYEQYF.

This clone was seen only a few times. The same CDR3 also results from other DNA sequences found in this sample. This sequence joins TRBV5-6 and TRBJ2-7; no definite D call. Germline CDR1 is SGHDT and CDR2 is YYEEEE. The CDR3 runs to 12 residues. Between the trimmed V and J ends, which lost 1 base and 4 bases, there was a span of 6 bases. The CDR3 nucleotides read TGTGCCAGCAGCTTGTCGGGTTACGAGCAGTACTTC. Translated: CASSLSGYEQYF.

CDR3 amino acids: CASSLRQGARDYGYTF. The CDR3 DNA is TGTGCCAGCAGTCTAAGACAGGGGGCGCGGGACTATGGCTACACCTTC. This chain links TRBV28 with TRBJ1-2, with 10 positions matching TRBD1. V shed 5 bases and J 3 bases; nucleotides not matched to a gene: 9. This CDR3 spans 16 amino acids. Looked up from germline, CDR1 is MDHEN and CDR2 is SYDVKM.

This chain joins TRBV11-2 and TRBJ2-7; 8 bases are shared with TRBD1. V gave up 5 bases and J gave up 4 bases; unmatched junction bases: 10. CDR3 length equals 15 residues. Germline CDR1 and CDR2: SGHAT and FQNNGV. CDR3 nucleotide sequence: TGTGCCAGCAGCCGTAGACAGGGGATGAGGTACGAGCAGTACTTC. Translated, it gives CASSRRQGMRYEQYF.

V is TRBV7-9 and J is TRBJ1-6, with 9 nucleotides matching TRBD1. The CDR3 extends over 17 amino acids. In germline, CDR1 is SEHNR, CDR2 FQNEAQ (reference sequence). With V trimmed by 1 base and J by 10 bases, 11 bases remained unmatched. The DNA of the CDR3 is TGTGCCAGCAGCTTAGAGTGGACAGGGGAGTCAAGGTCACCCCTCCACTTT. Its protein product is CASSLEWTGESRSPLHF.

The chain uses TRBV10-3 and TRBJ2-5; 10 positions match TRBD1. The CDR3 runs to 14 residues. Germline V lookup: CDR1 ENHRY, CDR2 SYGVKD. V shed 4 bases, J shed 3 bases, and the junction held 2 bases outside the gene matches. In DNA form, the CDR3 reads TGTGCCATCAGTGGGACAGGGGGGGAAGAGACCCAGTACTTC. Protein: CAISGTGGEETQYF.

In DNA form, the CDR3 reads TGTGCCAGCAAACCGAGGTCCGGGGTAAACACTGAAGCTTTCTTT. Translating gives CASKPRSGVNTEAFF. The genes are TRBV6-4 and TRBJ1-1; D gene ambiguous. CDR3 size: 15 residues. The germline gives CDR1 MRHNA, CDR2 SNTAGT. With 7 bases removed from V and 2 bases from J, the gap between germline ends came to 17 bases.